This T cell receptor (beta chain) was recovered during a study of vaccination effects on CD4 cells after COVID-19 (dated 2022 in TCRdb). In the study overall: Participants received two doses of either the BNT162b2 or the mRNA-1273 mRNA SARS-CoV-2 vaccine. The full study included 10 COVID-19 convalescent patients and a few SARS-CoV-2-naive healthy vaccine recipients. The Oncomine TCR Beta short-read assay on an Illumina iSeq 100 was used to sequence cultures from other donors in the study. Pre-vaccine samples were collected from a couple of convalescent patients 16 days and one week before the first dose, corresponding to 142 and 148 days after COVID-19 diagnosis. The study compared SARS-CoV-2 spike-specific CD4+ TCR repertoires before and after mRNA vaccination in COVID-19 convalescent patients and infection-naive vaccine recipients. What the research found in general, with its limitations: For convalescent patients, new clones induced by the vaccine made up most of the post-vaccine spike-reactive repertoire, and these new clones were largely distinct from the clones induced by infection. Marked clonal contraction was observed in both infection-induced and vaccine-induced clones at late post-vaccination timepoints, consistent with waning T cell responses. Only a small number of convalescent patients were included, and no early post-infection timepoints were available, which limited the study.

Turning to this clone: What antigen it recognizes has not been identified. The input lacks base qualities; no much larger clone sits a single base away.

Library preparation was by the immunoSEQ multiplex PCR assay. DNA from the cultured, isolated CD4+ T cells was subjected to TCR beta CDR3 sequencing. Regarding the original processing steps: Non-productive TCR sequences were removed, reads were trimmed to the CDR3 region, and CDR3s of at least 7 amino acids were retained. The MANAFEST web app was used to pick out antigen-specific clonotypes by comparing their expansion in peptide wells with that in reference cultures. For clones to be considered positive, expansion at FDR<0.05 versus reference and all other wells, an odds ratio above 5, and a frequency above 0.1% in two replicate wells were required. A clonotype was defined as cross-reactive if the clonotype was significantly expanded both in SARS-CoV-2 spike wells and in at least one common cold coronavirus spike condition. Levenshtein distance calculated with the stringdist R package was used to assess CDR3 similarity, and unrooted trees were constructed with ape in R 3.6.1. The table comes from immuneACCESS by way of TCRdb, which keeps in-frame sequences with V and J called. Part of the clones is missing from these tables; in studies checked, under half for an unresolved V gene and the rest for unknown reasons. D and trimming come from the DNA, and the V and J calls and clone size come from that table. Across this sample there are about 45,000 clones, with about 68% seen only once. Approximately 29% of the sample belongs to the ten largest clones.

In the ViraFEST assay, PBMC were stimulated with viral peptide pools, and TCR sequencing was then used to find antigen-specific CD4+ T cell clonotypes based on their expansion. After roughly 11 days of culture, CD4+ T cells were isolated with the EasySep CD4+ T cell isolation kit. PCR-confirmed SARS-CoV-2 infection had occurred in convalescent patients between March and December 2020, before the Alpha, Beta and Delta variants emerged in the United States. Some 2 million PBMC per well were cultured in IMDM with about 4.5% human AB serum, 8.5 to 10 IU/ml IL-2 and gentamicin, plus 10 ug/ml peptides. On days 3 and 7, half of the culture medium was replaced with fresh IL-2-containing medium. Unless otherwise noted, each peptide stimulation condition was cultured in triplicate wells. PBMC were separated from whole blood using Ficoll-Paque Plus gradient centrifugation and were then either cryopreserved at -140C or used fresh. Genomic DNA was extracted from cultured CD4+ T cells with the QIAamp micro DNA kit.

Trimming removed 4 bases from V and 4 bases from J; the gene matches leave 7 bases unexplained. Spanning cysteine to phenylalanine, the CDR3 consists of 15 amino acids. Of the read, only the CDR3 DNA is kept; its 45 bases are in frame from base 1. The chain was built from TRBV23-1 and TRBJ2-1, with 7 bases matching TRBD2. TRBV23-1 is filed as an ORF, its function uncertain. This clonotype was sampled from a human donor who had a prior SARS-CoV-2 infection. The sequenced sample was CD4+ T cells from PBMCs cultured with a peptide pool, obtained before COVID-19 vaccination. The CDR3 in this case is CASSPAGPNYNEQFF. The nucleotide sequence is TGCGCCAGCAGTCCAGCGGGACCAAATTACAATGAGCAGTTCTTC.